A single sample gave rise to the 18 T cell receptor beta chains below, sequenced in a study of memory CD4+ T cells and cytomegalovirus serostatus (dated by TCRdb to about 2019). Single viable CD3+CD4+CD8-CD45RO+ cells were sorted as memory CD4+ T cells on a FACSAria II. The library was obtained by the immunoSEQ multiplex PCR assay. TCRdb carries this immuneACCESS record with in-frame sequences only. Its versions omit some clonotypes, under half of them owing to an unresolved V gene in the studies checked, with the rest unexplained. The sample data list 85,000 to 100,000 clones, and under 90% of these were observed just once. Around 3.6% of the sample comes from the top ten. The sequencing sample was made of memory CD4+ T cells from blood. The origin of the receptors is an adult in good health and CMV-seropositive.

This chain connects TRBV5-1 to TRBJ2-5, with TRBD2 identical over 15 bases. The CDR3 loop spans 18 amino acids. The junction had 6 bases not matched to a gene; V was cut back by 2 bases and J by 1 base. Germline assignment: CDR1 SGHRS and CDR2 YFSETQ. The CDR3 sequence is CASSFGLAGGNPQETQYF. DNA of the CDR3: TGCGCCAGCAGCTTTGGACTAGCGGGAGGGAACCCCCAAGAGACCCAGTACTTC.

The V gene is TRBV5-6, the J gene TRBJ1-2, with 7 bases fitting TRBD1. The germline V gene encodes CDR1 SGHDT and CDR2 YYEEEE. The CDR3 runs 13 residues. With 4 bases clipped from V and 7 bases from J, the junction kept 7 bases outside the gene matches. The CDR3 nucleotides are TGTGCCAGCAGCCAACAGGGGTATGGTGGCTACACCTTC. This gives the protein CASSQQGYGGYTF.

The rearrangement uses TRBV5-4 and TRBJ2-5; D remains ambiguous. The ends were cut back, 2 bases at V and 2 bases at J, with 4 bases in the middle. Per the germline V gene, CDR1 is SGHNT and CDR2 is YYREEE (reference sequence). The CDR3 consists of 12 residues. The CDR3 nucleotides are TGTGCCAGCAGCTTTGGGCAAGAGACCCAGTACTTC. Its protein product is CASSFGQETQYF.

This clone was observed a few times. The chain couples TRBV6-6 to TRBJ1-5; the match to TRBD1 covers 9 bases. V was pared by 5 bases and J by 4 bases, with 6 bases of the junction left unmatched. CDR3 size: 15 residues. The germline CDR1 and CDR2 sequences are MNHNY and SVGAGI (reference sequence). The CDR3 nucleotides read TGTGCCAGCAGTAGGGACAGGGCTGGAAATCAGCCCCAGCATTTT. Its protein product is CASSRDRAGNQPQHF.

The chain combines TRBV5-1 with TRBJ1-4; D ambiguous. The germline V gene encodes CDR1 SGHRS and CDR2 YFSETQ. The CDR3 consists of 15 residues. Trimming cost V 1 base and J 4 bases, with 11 bases left between them. DNA for the CDR3: TGCGCCAGCAGCTTGTCTGGACCTGTTAATGAAAAACTGTTTTTT. Protein product: CASSLSGPVNEKLFF.

V gene TRBV28 combines with J gene TRBJ2-7; the D is unclear. CDR1 and CDR2 from the germline V gene are MDHEN and SYDVKM. The CDR3 has 14 residues. With 6 bases removed from V and 2 bases from J, the gap between germline ends came to 14 bases. This chain's CDR3 is CASSMPGAAYEQYF. CDR3 bases: TGTGCCAGCAGCATGCCGGGTGCGGCCTACGAGCAGTACTTC.

This rearrangement joins TRBV27 to TRBJ2-7; D might be TRBD2 (7 bases). Germline-derived CDR1 and CDR2 are MNHEY and SMNVEV (reference sequence). The CDR3 runs 12 residues. Trimming took off 6 bases at V and 2 bases at J, with 8 bases between the two ends. The DNA of the CDR3 is TGTGCCAGCAGGGGGGGGCCCTACGAGCAGTACTTC. This codes for CASRGGPYEQYF.

This chain connects TRBV10-3 to TRBJ2-3, with TRBD1 as a possible D gene (5 bases). Germline V CDR1 and CDR2: ENHRY, SYGVKD. V was pared by 4 bases and J by 8 bases, with 16 bases between. The CDR3 contains 14 residues. CDR3 coding DNA: TGTGCCATCAGTGGAGACAGTAGGCGGTCTACGCAGTATTTT. This sequence encodes CAISGDSRRSTQYF.

The rearrangement links TRBV10-3 to TRBJ1-1; D perhaps matches TRBD1 (5 bases). The CDR3 is 12 residues long. Germline V gene data show CDR1 as ENHRY and CDR2 as SYGVKD. The V and J ends lost 6 bases and 12 bases respectively, with 17 bases between them. The CDR3 nucleotides are TGTGCCATCAGCCCCCTGGGGGGGGGAACTTTCTTT. Translated, it gives CAISPLGGGTFF.

The chain couples TRBV6-1 to TRBJ2-1; weak D call: TRBD1 (6 bases). CDR1 and CDR2 from the germline V gene are MNHNS and SASEGT. Between the trimmed V and J ends, which lost 2 bases and 5 bases, there was a span of 16 bases. There are 16 residues in the CDR3. CDR3 in DNA: TGTGCCAGCAGTGAATGGGGGCGGGCTCCGAACAATGAGCAGTTCTTC. It yields the protein CASSEWGRAPNNEQFF.

The chain links TRBV6-6 to TRBJ2-2; D ambiguous. Per germline, CDR1 MNHNY and CDR2 SVGAGI (reference sequence). This CDR3 is built from 12 residues. The V end was cut by 4 bases, the J end by 7 bases, with 7 bases between. For the CDR3, the DNA is TGTGCCAGCAGTTGGTCGGGCGGGGAGCTGTTTTTT. Its protein product is CASSWSGGELFF.

The chain joins TRBV7-6 to TRBJ2-1; D is uncertain. Germline CDR1 SGHVS, CDR2 FNYEAQ. With 2 bases removed from V and 7 bases from J, the gap between germline ends came to 6 bases. The CDR3 contains 12 residues. The CDR3: CASSLNGNEQFF. The CDR3, as DNA: TGTGCCAGCAGCTTAAATGGTAATGAGCAGTTCTTC.

The chain links TRBV6-1 to TRBJ1-5; no clear D. V was shortened by 4 bases and J by 7 bases, with 8 bases between the two germline ends. This CDR3 region has 12 residues. CDR1 and CDR2 (germline): MNHNS, SASEGT. This CDR3 reads CASSAFHQPQHF. The DNA for the CDR3 is TGTGCCAGCAGTGCCTTTCACCAGCCCCAGCATTTT.

A few counts support this clone. The chain couples TRBV6-1 to TRBJ1-1; 12 nucleotides align to TRBD1. The ends lost 5 bases at V and 4 bases at J; junction bases unmatched: 5. The CDR3 totals 15 residues. Germline V gene sequence: CDR1 MNHNS, CDR2 SASEGT. CDR3 in amino acids: CASSTRDRGLTEAFF. CDR3 sequence (DNA): TGTGCCAGCAGTACTCGGGACAGGGGGCTCACTGAAGCTTTCTTT.

This clone was detected a few times. V and J are TRBV19 and TRBJ2-6; no clear D. Trimming cost V 7 bases and J 0 bases, with 7 bases left between them. Looked up from germline, CDR1 is LNHDA and CDR2 is SQIVND (reference sequence). The CDR3 consists of 14 residues. The CDR3 loop reads CASIKSSGANVLTF. CDR3 bases: TGTGCCAGTATCAAGAGCTCTGGGGCCAACGTCCTGACTTTC.

The rearrangement uses TRBV4-1 and TRBJ1-5; no firm D call. With 0 bases removed from V and 4 bases from J, the gap between germline ends came to 7 bases. The CDR3 loop spans 14 amino acids. Germline CDR1 is MGHRA and CDR2 is YSYEKL. CDR3 coding DNA: TGCGCCAGCAGCCAAGATTTCCCTAATCAGCCCCAGCATTTT. Translating gives CASSQDFPNQPQHF.

The chain uses TRBV2 and TRBJ1-4, with 7 nucleotides matching TRBD1. Germline V gene lookup returns CDR1 SNHLY and CDR2 FYNNEI. The ends lost 2 bases at V and 3 bases at J; junction bases unmatched: 6. CDR3 length: 16 residues. CDR3 sequence reads: CASSERGLGANEKLFF. In DNA form, the CDR3 reads TGTGCCAGCAGTGAAAGGGGGCTCGGAGCTAATGAAAAACTGTTTTTT.

The chain joins TRBV19 to TRBJ2-1; D is uncertain. Per germline, CDR1 LNHDA and CDR2 SQIVND (reference sequence). The CDR3 extends over 16 amino acids. V lost 0 bases and J 4 bases, leaving 13 bases between the germline ends. The CDR3 DNA is TGTGCCAGTAGTATAGATGTCGGCCGGGCTTACAATGAGCAGTTCTTC. This gives the protein CASSIDVGRAYNEQFF.